This T cell receptor (beta chain) was sequenced in a study of metastatic and nonmetastatic thyroid tumors. All patients were treatment-naive before thyroid surgery. V gave up 0 bases and J gave up 1 base, with 8 bases separating them. This CDR3 region has 14 residues. CDR1 is SGHKS, CDR2 YYEKEE, per germline (reference sequence). TCRdb used MiXCR to call clones anew from the PCR reads. Seen here are 34,000 or so clones, about 19% observed once, and the top ten hold approximately 8.2%. Sequencing used blood. The rearrangement joins TRBV5-5 to TRBJ2-7; the D is unclear. This TCR was recovered from a female donor with papillary thyroid cancer or a benign thyroid nodule (not recorded which). Some clones in this sample may be carry-over from other donors' samples. CDR3 loop: CASSLDLPSYEQYF. The CDR3 bases are TGTGCCAGCAGCTTGGATCTTCCGTCCTACGAGCAGTACTTC.